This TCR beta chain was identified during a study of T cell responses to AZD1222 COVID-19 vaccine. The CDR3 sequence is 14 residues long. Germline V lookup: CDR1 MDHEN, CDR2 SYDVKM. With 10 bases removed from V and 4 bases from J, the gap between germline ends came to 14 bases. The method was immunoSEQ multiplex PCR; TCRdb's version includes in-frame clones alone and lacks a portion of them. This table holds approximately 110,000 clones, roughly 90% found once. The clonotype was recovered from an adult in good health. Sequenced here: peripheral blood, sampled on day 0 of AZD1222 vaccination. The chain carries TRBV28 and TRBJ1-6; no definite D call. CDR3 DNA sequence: TGTGCCACCCTGCCCGGCAGATATAATTCACCCCTCCACTTT. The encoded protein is CATLPGRYNSPLHF. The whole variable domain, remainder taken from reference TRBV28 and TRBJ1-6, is DVKVTQSSRYLVKRTGEKVFLECVQDMDHENMFWYRQDPGLGLRLIYFSYDVKMKEKGDIPEGYSVSREKKERFSLILESASTNQTSMYLCATLPGRYNSPLHFGNGTRLTVT.